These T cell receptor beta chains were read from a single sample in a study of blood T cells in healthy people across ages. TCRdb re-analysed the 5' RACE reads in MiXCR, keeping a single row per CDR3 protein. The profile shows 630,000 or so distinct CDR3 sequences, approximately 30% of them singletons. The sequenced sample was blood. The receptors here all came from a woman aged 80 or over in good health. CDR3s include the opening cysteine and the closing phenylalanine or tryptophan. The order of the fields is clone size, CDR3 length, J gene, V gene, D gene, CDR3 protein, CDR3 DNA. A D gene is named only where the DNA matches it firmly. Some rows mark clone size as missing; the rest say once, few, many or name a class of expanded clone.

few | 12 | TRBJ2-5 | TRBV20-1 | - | CSARAQGETQYF | TGCAGTGCTAGAGCTCAGGGAGAGACCCAGTACTTC
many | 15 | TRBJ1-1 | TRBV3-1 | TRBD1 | CASRLTTGVHTEAFF | TGTGCCAGCAGGCTTACGACAGGGGTACACACTGAAGCTTTCTTT
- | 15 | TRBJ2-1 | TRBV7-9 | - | CASSQSAGLHPEQFF | TGTGCCAGCAGTCAGTCAGCGGGCCTACATCCTGAGCAGTTCTTC
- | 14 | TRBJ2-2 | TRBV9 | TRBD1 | CASSVGRGPRELFF | TGTGCCAGCAGCGTAGGCAGGGGGCCTAGGGAGCTGTTTTTT
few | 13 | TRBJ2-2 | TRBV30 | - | CAWTVRLDGELFF | TGTGCCTGGACAGTCCGGTTGGACGGGGAGCTGTTTTTT
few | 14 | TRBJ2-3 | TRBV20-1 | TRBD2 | CSALLAGGADTQYF | TGCAGTGCTCTACTAGCGGGGGGGGCAGATACGCAGTATTTT
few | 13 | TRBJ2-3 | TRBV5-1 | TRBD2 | CASGRGVTDTQYF | TGCGCCAGCGGGCGGGGGGTCACAGATACGCAGTATTTT
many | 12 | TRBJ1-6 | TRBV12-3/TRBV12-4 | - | CASTRGLGTLHF | TGTGCCAGCACTCGGGGACTGGGGACCCTCCACTTT
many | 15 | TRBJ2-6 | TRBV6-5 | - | CASSRPPSGANVLTF | TGTGCCAGCAGTCGCCCTCCCTCTGGGGCCAACGTCCTGACTTTC
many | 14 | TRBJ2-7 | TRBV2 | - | CASSRVPRPREQYF | TGTGCCAGCAGTAGGGTTCCCCGTCCCAGGGAGCAGTACTTC
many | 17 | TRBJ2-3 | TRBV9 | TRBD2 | CASSPSRLAGSTDTQYF | TGTGCCAGCAGCCCATCGAGACTAGCGGGGTCCACAGATACGCAGTATTTT
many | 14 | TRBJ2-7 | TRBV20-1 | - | CSAETRQSSYEQYF | TGCAGTGCCGAAACCCGACAGTCCTCCTACGAGCAGTACTTC
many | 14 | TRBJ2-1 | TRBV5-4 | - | CASSLRSVINEQFF | TGTGCCAGCAGCTTGAGGTCGGTCATTAATGAGCAGTTCTTC
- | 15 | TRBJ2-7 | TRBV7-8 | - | CASSLGARSSYEQYF | TGTGCCAGCAGCTTAGGAGCCAGAAGCTCCTACGAGCAGTACTTC
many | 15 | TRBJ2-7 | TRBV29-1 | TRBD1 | CSVGTGVFTTCEQYF | TGCAGCGTCGGGACAGGGGTCTTTACGACCTGCGAGCAGTACTTC
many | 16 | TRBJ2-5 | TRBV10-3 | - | CAISEQVGQFQETQYF | TGTGCCATCAGTGAGCAGGTTGGACAGTTCCAAGAGACCCAGTACTTC
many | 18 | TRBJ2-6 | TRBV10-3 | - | CAISEFAGAGSGANVLTF | TGTGCCATCAGTGAGTTTGCAGGGGCTGGATCCGGGGCCAACGTCCTGACTTTC
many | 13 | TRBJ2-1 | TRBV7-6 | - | CASSLGRTTEQFF | TGTGCCAGCAGCTTAGGACGGACTACCGAGCAGTTCTTC
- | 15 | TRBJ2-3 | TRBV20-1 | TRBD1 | CSASQTGGITDTQYF | TGCAGTGCTTCCCAGACAGGGGGCATCACGGATACGCAGTATTTT
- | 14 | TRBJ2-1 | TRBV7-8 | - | CASEKFLRDNEQFF | TGTGCCAGCGAGAAGTTTTTGAGGGACAATGAGCAGTTCTTC
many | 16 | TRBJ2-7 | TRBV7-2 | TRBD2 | CASSLDERGGSYEQYF | TGTGCCAGCAGCTTAGACGAGCGGGGGGGCTCCTACGAGCAGTACTTC
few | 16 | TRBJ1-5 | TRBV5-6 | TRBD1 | CASSQTGTGSNQPQHF | TGTGCCAGCAGTCAAACCGGGACAGGATCGAATCAGCCCCAGCATTTT
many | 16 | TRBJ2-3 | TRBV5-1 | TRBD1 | CASSHWDRRVTDTQYF | TGCGCCAGCAGCCATTGGGACAGAAGGGTAACAGATACGCAGTATTTT
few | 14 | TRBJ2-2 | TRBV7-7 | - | CASSREEGPGELFF | TGTGCTAGCAGCCGAGAGGAGGGGCCCGGGGAGCTGTTTTTT
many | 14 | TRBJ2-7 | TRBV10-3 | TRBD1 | CAIKKDRDIGEQYF | TGTGCCATCAAAAAAGACAGGGATATTGGCGAGCAGTACTTC
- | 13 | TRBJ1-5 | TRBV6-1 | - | CASTRGFEQPQHF | TGTGCCAGCACCCGAGGGTTCGAACAGCCCCAGCATTTT
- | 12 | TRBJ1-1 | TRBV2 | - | CASSLDASEAFF | TGTGCCAGCAGTTTGGACGCCTCTGAAGCTTTCTTT
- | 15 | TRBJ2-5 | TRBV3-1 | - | CASSQVWRGGETQYF | TGTGCCAGCAGCCAAGTGTGGCGGGGCGGAGAGACCCAGTACTTC
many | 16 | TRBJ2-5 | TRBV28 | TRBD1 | CASSSRDRGARETQYF | TGTGCCAGCAGTTCCCGGGACAGGGGCGCCAGAGAGACCCAGTACTTC
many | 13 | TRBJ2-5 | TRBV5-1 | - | CASSLAVQETQYF | TGCGCCAGCAGCTTGGCCGTACAAGAGACCCAGTACTTC
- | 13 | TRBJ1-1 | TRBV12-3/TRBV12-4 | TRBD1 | CASVQGGITEAFF | TGTGCCAGCGTACAGGGGGGAATTACTGAAGCTTTCTTT
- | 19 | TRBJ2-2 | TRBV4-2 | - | CASSQDFVGHFANTGELFF | TGTGCCAGCAGCCAAGATTTTGTCGGCCATTTCGCGAACACCGGGGAGCTGTTTTTT
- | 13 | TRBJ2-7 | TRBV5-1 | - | CASNDGSAAEQYF | TGCGCCAGCAATGATGGGTCGGCGGCCGAGCAGTACTTC
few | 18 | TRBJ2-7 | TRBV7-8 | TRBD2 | CASSPGTSGAEFGYEQYF | TGTGCCAGCAGCCCCGGGACTAGCGGGGCCGAATTTGGCTACGAGCAGTACTTC
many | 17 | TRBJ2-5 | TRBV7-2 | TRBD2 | CTSSPPSGGAGQETQYF | TGTACCAGCAGCCCCCCTAGCGGGGGGGCGGGGCAAGAGACCCAGTACTTC
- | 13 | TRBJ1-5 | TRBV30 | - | CAWSAGDNQPQHF | TGTGCCTGGAGTGCGGGGGACAATCAGCCCCAGCATTTT
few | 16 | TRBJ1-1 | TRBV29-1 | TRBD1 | CSVRGGPRGMNTEAFF | TGCAGCGTTCGAGGGGGCCCTCGGGGAATGAACACTGAAGCTTTCTTT
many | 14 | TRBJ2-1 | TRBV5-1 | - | CASSPSTAYNEQFF | TGCGCCAGCAGCCCATCGACAGCCTACAATGAGCAGTTCTTC
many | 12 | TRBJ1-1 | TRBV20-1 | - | CSAGQSNTEAFF | TGCAGTGCAGGACAGTCGAACACTGAAGCTTTCTTT
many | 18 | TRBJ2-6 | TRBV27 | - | CASSPRRKGGTGANVLTF | TGTGCCAGCAGTCCTAGGAGGAAGGGAGGAACTGGGGCCAACGTCCTGACTTTC
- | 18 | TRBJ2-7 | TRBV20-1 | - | CSARDQRRQASSHNEQYF | TGCAGTGCTAGAGATCAAAGGAGACAGGCGAGCTCCCACAATGAGCAGTACTTC
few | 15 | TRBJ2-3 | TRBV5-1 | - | CASRGWAERTDTQYF | TGCGCCAGCCGCGGGTGGGCTGAACGGACAGATACGCAGTATTTT
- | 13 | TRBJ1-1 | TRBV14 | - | CASSHGLNTEAFF | TGTGCCAGCAGCCATGGTTTGAACACTGAAGCTTTCTTT
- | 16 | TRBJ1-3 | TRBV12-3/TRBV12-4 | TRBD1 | CASRAPTGTPGNTIYF | TGTGCCAGCAGGGCCCCGACAGGGACCCCCGGAAACACCATATATTTT
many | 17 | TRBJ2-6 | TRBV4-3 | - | CASSPGTFRSGANVLTF | TGCGCCAGCAGCCCAGGGACATTTAGGTCTGGGGCCAACGTCCTGACTTTC
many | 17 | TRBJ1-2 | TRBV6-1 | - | CASRGTTRGRQRDGYTF | TGTGCCAGCAGGGGGACAACCCGCGGTAGACAGCGGGACGGCTACACCTTC
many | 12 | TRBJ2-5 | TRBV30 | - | CAWDGGQETQYF | TGTGCCTGGGACGGCGGGCAAGAGACCCAGTACTTC
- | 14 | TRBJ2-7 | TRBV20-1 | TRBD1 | CSALFRDRGGEQYF | TGCAGTGCTCTTTTTCGGGACAGGGGAGGCGAGCAGTACTTC
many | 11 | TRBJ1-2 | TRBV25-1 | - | CASSENYGYTF | TGTGCCAGCAGTGAAAACTATGGCTACACCTTC
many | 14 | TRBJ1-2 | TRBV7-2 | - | CASSLDSSTYGYTF | TGTGCCAGCAGCTTGGACAGTTCAACCTATGGCTACACCTTC
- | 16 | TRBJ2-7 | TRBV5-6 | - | CASSLERGLQAPEQYF | TGTGCCAGCAGCTTGGAGAGGGGGTTGCAGGCCCCCGAGCAGTACTTC
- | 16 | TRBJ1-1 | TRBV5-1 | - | CASSLMARGGNTEAFF | TGCGCCAGCAGCTTAATGGCCCGCGGGGGGAACACTGAAGCTTTCTTT
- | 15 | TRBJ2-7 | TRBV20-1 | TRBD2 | CSAKIGLAGTYEQYF | TGCAGTGCCAAAATAGGGCTAGCGGGAACGTACGAGCAGTACTTC
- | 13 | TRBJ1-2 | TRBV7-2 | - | CASSLGHLYGHTF | TGTGCCAGCAGCTTAGGGCATCTCTATGGCCACACCTTC
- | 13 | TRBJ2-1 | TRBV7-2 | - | CASSFRLGNEQFF | TGTGCCAGCAGCTTTCGACTGGGTAATGAGCAGTTCTTC